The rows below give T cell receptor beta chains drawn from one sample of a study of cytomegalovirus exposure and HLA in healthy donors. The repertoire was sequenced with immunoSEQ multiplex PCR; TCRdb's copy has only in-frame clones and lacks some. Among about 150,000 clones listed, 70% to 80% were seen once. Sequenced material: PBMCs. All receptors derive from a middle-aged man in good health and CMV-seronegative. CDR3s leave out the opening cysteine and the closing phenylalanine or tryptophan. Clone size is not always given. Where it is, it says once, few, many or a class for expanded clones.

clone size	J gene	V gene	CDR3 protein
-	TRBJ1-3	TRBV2	ASRPGTVSGNTIY
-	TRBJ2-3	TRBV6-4	ASSDGAASTDTQY
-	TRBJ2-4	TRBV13	ASRKTGVQNIQY
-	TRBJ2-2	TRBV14	ASSRPGQGATGELF
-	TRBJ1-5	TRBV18	ASSKGQTLNQPQH
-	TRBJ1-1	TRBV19	ASSMQISPGFEAF
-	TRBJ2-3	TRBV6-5	ATCSGPFTDTQY
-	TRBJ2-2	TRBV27	ASSLWELAGPGELF
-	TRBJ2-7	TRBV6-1	ASSDLPGQGTYEQY
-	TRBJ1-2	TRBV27	ASSSDRSSYFYT
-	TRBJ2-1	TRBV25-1	ASSSGQGRNEQF
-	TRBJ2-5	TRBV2	ASSERQGVWTQY
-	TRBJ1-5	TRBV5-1	ASSLDSGQDQPQH
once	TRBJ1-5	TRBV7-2	ASSFGTGGGQPQH
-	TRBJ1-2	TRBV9	ASSVAPRGRGYT
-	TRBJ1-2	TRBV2	ASSGDRVHGYT
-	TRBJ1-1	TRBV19	ASRVSVSNTEAF
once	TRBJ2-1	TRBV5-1	ASSSRAGVYNEQF
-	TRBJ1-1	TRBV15	ATSRVRQGNTEAF
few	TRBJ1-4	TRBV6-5	ASSYSGRGGEKLF
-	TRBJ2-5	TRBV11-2	ASSRETQY
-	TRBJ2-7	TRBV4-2	ASSQDAGGPRYEQY
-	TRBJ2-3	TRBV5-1	ASSLDPFGRERSDTQY
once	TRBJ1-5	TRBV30	ARFTGPPSNQPQH